This is a list of T cell receptor beta chains from one sample in a study of T cell responses to AZD1222 COVID-19 vaccine. Assay used: immunoSEQ multiplex PCR; TCRdb lists only in-frame clones, some missing. This table has about 150,000 clones, around 90% appearing once. The starting material was peripheral blood, obtained 28 days after the second AZD1222 dose. These receptors were taken from an adult who received the AZD1222 COVID-19 vaccine. Both conserved end residues are part of each CDR3.

>TRBJ1-3|TRBV5-1
CASSLAIGPTGNTIYF
>TRBJ1-2|TRBV18
CASSPQDSSNYGYTF
>TRBJ2-1|TRBV9
CASSVVSASYNEQFF
>TRBJ1-5|TRBV10-1
CASIQDPLRGNQPQHF
>TRBJ1-1|TRBV7-9
CASSDQDTEAFF
>TRBJ1-2|TRBV7-9
CASSRDRVRVTF
>TRBJ1-2|TRBV19
CASSRQASGGYTF
>TRBJ1-1|TRBV5-1
CASRGRGPNTEAFF
>TRBJ2-7|TRBV18
CASSPLGQDRAEQYF
>TRBJ1-6|TRBV7-9
CASSRTGVGYNSPLHF
>TRBJ2-1|TRBV14
CASSKHLLGGGAYNEQFF
>TRBJ2-3|TRBV19
CASTGGRGDTQYF
>TRBJ2-1|TRBV21-1
CASIGTSGGAQNEQFF
>TRBJ1-4|TRBV12-3/TRBV12-4
CASSLHNEKLFF
>TRBJ1-3|TRBV2
CASSESGFSGNTIYF
>TRBJ1-3|TRBV6-5
CASTLDRGKGNTIYF
>TRBJ1-6|TRBV9
CASSVGGELSYNSPLHF
>TRBJ1-3|TRBV5-5
CASSLGPLFGNTIYF
>TRBJ1-5|TRBV3-1/TRBV3-2
CASSPWVGALGNQPQHF
>TRBJ2-3|TRBV5-1
CASSSLAESTDTQYF
>TRBJ2-1|TRBV4-2
CASSHPGSGSSDEQFF
>TRBJ2-3|TRBV6-5
CASSYRDVEHTQYF
>TRBJ2-7|TRBV5-1
CASSEGQGNFYEQYF
>TRBJ1-1|TRBV18
CASSLKGPSGTEAFF
>TRBJ2-1|TRBV7-9
CASSLSGTGFGEQFF
>TRBJ1-1|TRBV15
CATAEGLGTEAFF
>TRBJ2-7|TRBV2
CASSEGRAFYEQYF
>TRBJ1-2|TRBV2
CASNQGDYGYTF
>TRBJ1-1|TRBV18
CASGGTLLGEPNTEAFF
>TRBJ2-3|TRBV20-1
CSAHSAGAQYF
>TRBJ1-2|TRBV5-6
CASSLFSNYGYTF
>TRBJ2-2|TRBV7-3
CASSLDNANTGELFF
>TRBJ2-3|TRBV2
CASNPGGGDTQYF
>TRBJ1-2|TRBV6-6
CASSPRRFYGYTF
>TRBJ2-1|TRBV5-6
CASSSSLAGGLGEQFF
>TRBJ1-1|TRBV19
CASTRTGGINTEAFF
>TRBJ1-6|TRBV19
CASSIKSAYNSPLHF
>TRBJ1-6|TRBV6-4
CASSVRGDSPLHF
>TRBJ2-3|TRBV7-2
CASSPRQASTDTQYF
>TRBJ1-2|TRBV3-1/TRBV3-2
CASSQVSTSNYGYTF
>TRBJ1-6|TRBV4-2
CASSQVGGRGFVSYNSPLHF
>TRBJ2-2|TRBV5-1
CASSLAASSVNTGELFF
>TRBJ2-1|TRBV7-6
CASSGLAGVYNEQFF
>TRBJ1-3|TRBV19
CASSSTDRGGGNTIYF
>TRBJ2-2|TRBV7-3
CASSSGQGPGELFF
>TRBJ2-7|TRBV25-1
CASSEVIYEQYF
>TRBJ1-5|TRBV19
CASSMRVYSNQPQHF
>TRBJ2-3|TRBV5-1
CASSLAPGADTQYF
>TRBJ1-1|TRBV3-1/TRBV3-2
CASSQGQLPEAFF
>TRBJ2-7|TRBV14
CASSATGTNGIGEQYF
>TRBJ2-7|TRBV6-5
CASSRDFSSYEQYF
>TRBJ2-1|TRBV4-1
CASSHSPSGEQFF
>TRBJ2-1|TRBV11-1
CASSLYRGEQFF
>TRBJ1-1|TRBV18
CASSTVNTEAFF
>TRBJ2-1|TRBV6-5
CASSYSGSTYNEQFF